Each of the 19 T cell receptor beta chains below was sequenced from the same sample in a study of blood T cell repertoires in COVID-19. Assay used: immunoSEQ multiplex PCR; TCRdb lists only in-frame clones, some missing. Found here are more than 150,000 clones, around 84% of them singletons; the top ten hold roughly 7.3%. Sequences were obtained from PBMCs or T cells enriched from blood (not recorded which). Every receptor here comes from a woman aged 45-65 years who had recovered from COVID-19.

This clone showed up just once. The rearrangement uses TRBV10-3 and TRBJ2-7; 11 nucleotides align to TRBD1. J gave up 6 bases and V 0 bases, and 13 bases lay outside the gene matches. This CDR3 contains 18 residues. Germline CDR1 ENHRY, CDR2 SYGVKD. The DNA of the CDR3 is TGTGCCATCAGTGAGTCACGGGGGGCCGGGACAGGGGGAACCGAGCAGTACTTC. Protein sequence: CAISESRGAGTGGTEQYF.

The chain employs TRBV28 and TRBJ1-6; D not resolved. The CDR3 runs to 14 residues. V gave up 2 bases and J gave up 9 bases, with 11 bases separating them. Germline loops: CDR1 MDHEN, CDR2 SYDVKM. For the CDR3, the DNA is TGTGCCAGCAGTTTAACCGGGGTGAGTTCACCCCTCCACTTT. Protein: CASSLTGVSSPLHF.

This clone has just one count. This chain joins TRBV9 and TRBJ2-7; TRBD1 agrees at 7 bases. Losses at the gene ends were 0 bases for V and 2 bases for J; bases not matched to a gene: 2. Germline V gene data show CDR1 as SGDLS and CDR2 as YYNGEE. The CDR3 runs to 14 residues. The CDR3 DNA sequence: TGTGCCAGCAGCGTAGCGGGGACAGCCTACGAGCAGTACTTC. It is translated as CASSVAGTAYEQYF.

CDR3 bases: TGTGCCAGCAGCCGGGGAGACGGGAACTATGGCTACACCTTC. This sequence encodes CASSRGDGNYGYTF. The rearrangement joins TRBV6-5 to TRBJ1-2; D is undetermined. Germline CDR1 and CDR2: MNHEY and SVGAGI. This CDR3 comprises 14 residues. Trimming shortened V by 6 bases and J by 2 bases, and 13 bases separated the two germline ends.

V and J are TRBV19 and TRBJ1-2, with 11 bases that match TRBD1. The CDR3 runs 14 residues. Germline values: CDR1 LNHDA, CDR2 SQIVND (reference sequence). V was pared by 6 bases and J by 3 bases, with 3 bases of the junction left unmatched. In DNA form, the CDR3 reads TGTGCCAGTAGGGGACAGGGGGATCACTATGGCTACACCTTC. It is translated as CASRGQGDHYGYTF.

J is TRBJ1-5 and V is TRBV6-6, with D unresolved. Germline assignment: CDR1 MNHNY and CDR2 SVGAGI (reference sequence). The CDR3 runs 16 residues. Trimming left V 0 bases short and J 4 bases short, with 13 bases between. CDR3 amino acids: CASSYSNSGANQPQHF. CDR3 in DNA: TGTGCCAGCAGTTACTCGAATTCAGGCGCAAATCAGCCCCAGCATTTT.

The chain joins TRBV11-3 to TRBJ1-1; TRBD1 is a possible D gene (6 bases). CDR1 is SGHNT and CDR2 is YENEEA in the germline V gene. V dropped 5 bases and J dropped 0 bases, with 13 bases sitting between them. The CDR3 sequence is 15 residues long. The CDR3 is CASSPQTGMNTEAFF. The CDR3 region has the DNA TGTGCCAGCAGCCCTCAGACAGGCATGAACACTGAAGCTTTCTTT.

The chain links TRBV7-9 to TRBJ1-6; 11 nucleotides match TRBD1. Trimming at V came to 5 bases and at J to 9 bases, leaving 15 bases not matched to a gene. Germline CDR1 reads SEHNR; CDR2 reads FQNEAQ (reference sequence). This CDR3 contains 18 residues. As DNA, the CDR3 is TGTGCCAGCAGCGCCACGGGACAGGGGGGTAGGGGAAGTTCACCCCTCCACTTT. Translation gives CASSATGQGGRGSSPLHF.

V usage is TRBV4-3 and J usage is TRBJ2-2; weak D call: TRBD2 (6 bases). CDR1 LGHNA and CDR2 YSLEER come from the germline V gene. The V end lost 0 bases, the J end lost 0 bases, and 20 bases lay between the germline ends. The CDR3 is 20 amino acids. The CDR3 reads CASSQERKWRRRANTGELFF. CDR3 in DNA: TGCGCCAGCAGCCAAGAACGGAAGTGGCGGCGGAGGGCGAACACCGGGGAGCTGTTTTTT.

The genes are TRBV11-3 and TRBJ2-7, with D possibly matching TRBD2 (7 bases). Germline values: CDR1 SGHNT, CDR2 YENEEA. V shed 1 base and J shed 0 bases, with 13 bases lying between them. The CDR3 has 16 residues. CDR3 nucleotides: TGTGCCAGCAGCTTAGGGGGAGGGGGTGTCTCCTACGAGCAGTACTTC. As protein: CASSLGGGGVSYEQYF.

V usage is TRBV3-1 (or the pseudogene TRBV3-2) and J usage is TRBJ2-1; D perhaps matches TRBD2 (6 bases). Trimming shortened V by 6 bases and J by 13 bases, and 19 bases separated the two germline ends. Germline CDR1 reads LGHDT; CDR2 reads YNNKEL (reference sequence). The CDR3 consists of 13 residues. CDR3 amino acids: CASSPPGVETQFF. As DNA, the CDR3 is TGTGCCAGCAGTCCACCGGGAGTAGAGACCCAGTTCTTC.

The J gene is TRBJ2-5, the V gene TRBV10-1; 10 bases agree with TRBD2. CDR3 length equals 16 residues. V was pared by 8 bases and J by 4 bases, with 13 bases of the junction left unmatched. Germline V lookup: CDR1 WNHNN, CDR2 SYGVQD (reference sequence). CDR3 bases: TGCGCCAGCTGCCGACAGCGGGGGGGCCGGCGAGAGACCCAGTACTTC. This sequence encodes CASCRQRGGRRETQYF.

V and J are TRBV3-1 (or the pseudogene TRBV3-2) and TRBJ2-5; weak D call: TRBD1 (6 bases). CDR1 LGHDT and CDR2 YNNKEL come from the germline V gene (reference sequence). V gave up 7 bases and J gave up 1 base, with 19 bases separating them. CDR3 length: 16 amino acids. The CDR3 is CASIKWEGGSQETQYF. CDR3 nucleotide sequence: TGTGCCAGCATTAAGTGGGAAGGGGGTTCCCAAGAGACCCAGTACTTC.

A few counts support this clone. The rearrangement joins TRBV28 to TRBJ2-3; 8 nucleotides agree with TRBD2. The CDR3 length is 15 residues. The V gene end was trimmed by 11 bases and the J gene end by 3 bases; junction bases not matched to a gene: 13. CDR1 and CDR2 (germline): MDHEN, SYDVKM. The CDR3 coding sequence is TGTGCCCTACGAACTGCGGGGGGCGGGACAGATACGCAGTATTTT. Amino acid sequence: CALRTAGGGTDTQYF.

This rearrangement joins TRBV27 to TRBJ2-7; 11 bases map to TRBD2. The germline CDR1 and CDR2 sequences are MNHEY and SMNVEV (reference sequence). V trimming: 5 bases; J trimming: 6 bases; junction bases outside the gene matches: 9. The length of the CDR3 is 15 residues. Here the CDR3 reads CASSPALAGVAEQYF. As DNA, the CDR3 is TGTGCCAGCAGTCCCGCACTAGCGGGAGTCGCCGAGCAGTACTTC.

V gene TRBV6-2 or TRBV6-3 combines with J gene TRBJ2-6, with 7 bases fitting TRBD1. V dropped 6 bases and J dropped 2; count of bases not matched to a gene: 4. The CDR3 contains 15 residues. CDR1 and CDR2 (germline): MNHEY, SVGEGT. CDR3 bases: TGTGCCAGCAGCTCGGGGACAGCTGGGGCCAACGTCCTGACTTTC. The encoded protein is CASSSGTAGANVLTF.

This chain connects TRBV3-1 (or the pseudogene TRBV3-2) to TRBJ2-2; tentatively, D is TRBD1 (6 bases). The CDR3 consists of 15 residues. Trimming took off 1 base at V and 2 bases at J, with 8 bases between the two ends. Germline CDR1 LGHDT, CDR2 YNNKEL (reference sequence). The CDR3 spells CASSQGGPNTGELFF. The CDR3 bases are TGTGCCAGCAGCCAAGGGGGGCCAAACACCGGGGAGCTGTTTTTT.

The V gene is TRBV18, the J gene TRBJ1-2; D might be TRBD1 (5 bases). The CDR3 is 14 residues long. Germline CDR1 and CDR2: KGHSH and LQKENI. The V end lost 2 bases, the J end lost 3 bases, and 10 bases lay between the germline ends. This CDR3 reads CASSPSEGDYGYTF. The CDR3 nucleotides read TGTGCCAGCTCACCATCCGAAGGGGACTATGGCTACACCTTC.

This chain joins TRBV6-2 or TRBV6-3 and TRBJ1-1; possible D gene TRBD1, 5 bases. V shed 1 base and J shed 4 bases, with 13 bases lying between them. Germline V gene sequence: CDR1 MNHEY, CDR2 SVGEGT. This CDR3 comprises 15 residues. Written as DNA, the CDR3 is TGTGCCAGCAGTTACTATGGGCGGGGGAGCACTGAAGCTTTCTTT. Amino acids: CASSYYGRGSTEAFF.